The 27 T cell receptor beta chains below come from one sample, sequenced in a study of early T cells in non-severe SARS-CoV-2 infection. TCRdb redid the calling of the 5' RACE reads with MiXCR, one entry per CDR3 protein. Here the sample spans about 64,000 distinct CDR3 sequences, approximately 8.8% being singletons. Sequenced here: whole blood, sampled at baseline. These receptors came from an adult who was a healthcare worker with PCR-confirmed SARS-CoV-2 infection or an uninfected control (not recorded which).

The chain is built from TRBV12-3 or TRBV12-4 and TRBJ1-2, with D hard to call. The CDR3 covers 13 residues. V lost 5 bases and J lost 4, with 11 bases in between. The CDR3 nucleotides are TGTGCCAGCAGTACAGCCAGTAGCTATGGCTACACCTTC. This encodes CASSTASSYGYTF.

This clonotype showed up just a few times. The genes are TRBV4-3 and TRBJ2-1; D unclear. In germline, CDR1 is LGHNA, CDR2 YSLEER. The CDR3 loop spans 16 amino acids. The V end lost 0 bases, the J end lost 0 bases, and 9 bases lay between the germline ends. The CDR3 DNA reads as TGCGCCAGCAGCCAAGATGCAGGTGACTCCTACAATGAGCAGTTCTTC. It codes for CASSQDAGDSYNEQFF.

The V and J genes are TRBV29-1 and TRBJ1-2; no firm D call. Germline V gene data show CDR1 as SQVTM and CDR2 as ANQGSEA. The CDR3 totals 11 residues. V was cut by 3 bases and J by 5 bases, with 7 bases left in between. The chain's CDR3 is CSVDVGYGYTF. The CDR3 DNA sequence: TGCAGCGTTGACGTGGGATATGGCTACACCTTC.

The chain couples TRBV5-1 to TRBJ2-5; 8 nucleotides match TRBD1. Trimming removed 0 bases from V and 2 bases from J; junction bases left unmatched: 3. This CDR3 has 15 amino acids. CDR1 and CDR2 from the germline V gene are SGHRS and YFSETQ. The CDR3 region is CASSLVGTGQETQYF. CDR3 coding DNA: TGCGCCAGCAGCTTGGTCGGGACAGGTCAAGAGACCCAGTACTTC.

This clonotype came up a few times. V is TRBV15 and J is TRBJ2-5, with TRBD2 as a possible D gene (6 bases). Between the trimmed V and J ends, which lost 8 bases and 5 bases, there was a span of 15 bases. CDR3 length: 13 residues. Germline V CDR1 and CDR2: LNHNV, YYDKDF (reference sequence). DNA for the CDR3: TGTGCCACCCGAGCGGGCGGCGGGGAGACCCAGTACTTC. Translated, it gives CATRAGGGETQYF.

This clonotype showed up just a few times. This rearrangement joins TRBV7-2 to TRBJ1-2, with unresolved D. CDR3 length equals 14 residues. Germline lookup yields CDR1 SGHTA and CDR2 FQGNSA. The V and J ends lost 1 base and 2 bases respectively, with 8 bases between them. The CDR3 spells CASSLGSHNYGYTF. The CDR3 nucleotides are TGTGCCAGCAGCTTAGGAAGCCACAACTATGGCTACACCTTC.

This chain joins TRBV18 and TRBJ1-1; no definite D call. Germline CDR1 and CDR2: KGHSH and LQKENI. CDR3 length: 17 amino acids. The V end was cut by 3 bases, the J end by 1 base, with 18 bases between. The CDR3 DNA reads TGTGCCAGCTCACCCCTTCAACCGGGAGTGGCGAACACTGAAGCTTTCTTT. It translates to CASSPLQPGVANTEAFF. The full variable domain, completed using reference TRBV18 and TRBJ1-1, is NAGVMQNPRHLVRRRGQEARLRCSPMKGHSHVYWYRQLPEEGLKFMVYLQKENIIDESGMPKERFSAEFPKEGPSILRIQQVVRGDSAAYFCASSPLQPGVANTEAFFGQGTRLTVV.

This clonotype was detected a few times. V usage is TRBV10-3 and J usage is TRBJ2-1; 13 bases agree with TRBD2. In germline, CDR1 is ENHRY, CDR2 SYGVKD. The length of the CDR3 is 15 residues. V shed 5 bases and J 4 bases; nucleotides not matched to a gene: 2. The chain's CDR3 is CAISLTSGRYNEQFF. The CDR3 DNA follows: TGTGCCATCAGTTTGACTAGCGGGAGGTACAATGAGCAGTTCTTC.

This clonotype has a count of ten or more. This chain links TRBV4-2 with TRBJ1-5; D perhaps matches TRBD1 (5 bases). The CDR3 has 18 residues. Germline V gives CDR1 LGHNA, CDR2 YNFKEQ. Between the trimmed V and J ends, which lost 0 bases and 6 bases, there was a span of 21 bases. For the CDR3, the DNA is TGTGCCAGCAGCCAAGATTCCCGGCAGGGAGGGTTCGGTCAGCCCCAGCATTTT. This sequence encodes CASSQDSRQGGFGQPQHF.

As regards this clonotype: A much more abundant neighbour one base away suggests this may be a read error. V usage is TRBV7-9 and J usage is TRBJ2-2; D possibly matches TRBD1 or TRBD2 (5 bases each). The germline gives CDR1 SEHNR, CDR2 FQNEAQ (reference sequence). This CDR3 is 12 amino acids long. CDR3 sequence: CASSRGTEELFF. CDR3 sequence (DNA): TGTGCCAGCAGCCGGGGCACCGAGGAGCTGTTTTTT.

The rearrangement uses TRBV7-9 and TRBJ1-4, with D possibly matching TRBD1 (5 bases). V was trimmed by 5 bases and J by 13 bases, leaving 17 bases between them. This CDR3 has 13 residues. CDR1 is SEHNR, CDR2 FQNEAQ, per germline (reference sequence). The CDR3 protein is CASSTEGPGLLFF. DNA of the CDR3: TGTGCCAGCAGCACAGAGGGGCCGGGATTACTGTTTTTT.

In its sample, this clonotype was seen a few times. The genes are TRBV19 and TRBJ1-2; TRBD1 might be the D (6 bases). Trimming pared 5 bases from V and 1 base from J, leaving 11 bases between. Germline-derived CDR1 and CDR2 are LNHDA and SQIVND (reference sequence). The CDR3 contains 14 residues. The CDR3 nucleotides read TGTGCCAGTAGTGGCCACAGGGTTAACTATGGCTACACCTTC. Encoded protein: CASSGHRVNYGYTF.

The table lists this clonotype with many counts. The rearrangement uses TRBV5-1 and TRBJ2-6; weak D call: TRBD2 (6 bases). This CDR3 has 15 residues. Germline V CDR1 and CDR2: SGHRS, YFSETQ. The V gene lost 4 bases and the J gene lost 8 bases, with 16 bases spanning the gap. The CDR3 nucleotides are TGCGCCAGCAGCGGGAGACTAGGCGTTACCAACGTCCTGACTTTC. It is translated as CASSGRLGVTNVLTF.

V usage is TRBV3-1 and J usage is TRBJ2-1, with 15 bases that match TRBD2. The trim removed 4 bases at V and 8 bases at J, leaving 9 bases unmatched. Germline CDR1 is LGHDT and CDR2 is YNNKEL (reference sequence). The CDR3 is made up of 17 amino acids. CDR3 loop: CASSPWTSGGAGDEQFF. The DNA of the CDR3 is TGTGCCAGCAGCCCTTGGACTAGCGGGGGGGCTGGGGATGAGCAGTTCTTC.

The CDR3 region is CASSPGQANQPQHF. For the CDR3, the DNA is TGTGCCAGCAGCCCGGGACAGGCCAATCAGCCCCAGCATTTT. J is TRBJ1-5 and V is TRBV3-1, with 8 bases matching TRBD1. The CDR3 consists of 14 residues. Germline CDR1 and CDR2: LGHDT and YNNKEL (reference sequence). J was trimmed by 3 bases and V by 4 bases; bases with no gene match: 2.

This clonotype came up many times. V gene TRBV7-2 combines with J gene TRBJ2-1; D remains unclear. In germline, CDR1 is SGHTA, CDR2 FQGNSA. Trimming took 5 bases from V and 5 from J, leaving 4 bases between them. The CDR3 contains 11 residues. DNA of the CDR3: TGTGCCAGCAGCGCCCACAATGAGCAGTTCTTC. Protein sequence: CASSAHNEQFF.

This clonotype was seen repeatedly, ten times or more. The chain combines TRBV5-1 with TRBJ2-1; 9 bases map to TRBD2. Germline CDR1 reads SGHRS; CDR2 reads YFSETQ. With V trimmed by 5 bases and J by 5 bases, 8 bases remained unmatched. The CDR3 consists of 15 residues. The CDR3 DNA reads as TGCGCCAGCAGTTCCAAGGCTAGCGGGAACAATGAGCAGTTCTTC. Protein: CASSSKASGNNEQFF.

A note on this clonotype: This may stem from a read error, because a much larger clone lies one nucleotide away. This chain joins TRBV20-1 and TRBJ2-1, with no clear D. Germline assignment: CDR1 DFQATT and CDR2 SNEGSKA (reference sequence). The CDR3 is 13 residues long. The CDR3 DNA reads as TGCAGTGCAAGGACGGGTGCCTACGATGAGCAGTTCTTC. Residues: CSARTGAYDEQFF.

This clonotype ranks as medium-sized (0.01 to 0.1%). The rearrangement uses TRBV3-1 and TRBJ1-6; TRBD1 matches at 8 bases. The CDR3 loop spans 15 amino acids. Unmatched junction bases numbered 6, after V lost 3 bases and J lost 8 bases. The germline V gene encodes CDR1 LGHDT and CDR2 YNNKEL (reference sequence). CDR3 in amino acids: CASSHERQGYSPLHF. The CDR3 nucleotides read TGTGCCAGCAGCCACGAACGACAGGGGTATTCACCCCTCCACTTT.

This clonotype was detected ten times or more. J is TRBJ2-6 and V is TRBV20-1; D uncertain. The CDR3 has 14 residues. CDR1 is DFQATT, CDR2 SNEGSKA, per germline (reference sequence). V lost 6 bases, J lost 0 bases, and 9 bases lay in between. The CDR3, as DNA: TGCAGTGCCAGACATGACTCTGGGGCCAACGTCCTGACTTTC. As protein: CSARHDSGANVLTF.

In its sample, this clonotype was seen a few times. The rearrangement uses TRBV7-6 and TRBJ2-1, with TRBD1 matching 8 bases. This CDR3 contains 12 residues. Germline V gene lookup returns CDR1 SGHVS and CDR2 FNYEAQ. The V and J ends lost 2 bases and 9 bases, in that order; junction bases with no gene match: 0. The CDR3 sequence: CASSLTGGEQFF. As DNA, the CDR3 is TGTGCCAGCAGCTTAACAGGGGGTGAGCAGTTCTTC. Using reference TRBV7-6 and TRBJ2-1 for the parts outside the CDR3, the full variable domain is GAGVSQSPRYKVTKRGQDVALRCDPISGHVSLYWYRQALGQGPEFLTYFNYEAQQDKSGLPNDRFSAERPEGSISTLTIQRTEQRDSAMYRCASSLTGGEQFFGPGTRLTVL.

This clonotype has more than one count but fewer than ten. The chain links TRBV5-4 to TRBJ2-7, with unresolved D. Trimming removed 4 bases from V and 5 bases from J, with 10 bases in between. The CDR3 runs 12 residues. The germline V gene has CDR1 SGHNT and CDR2 YYREEE (reference sequence). The DNA for the CDR3 is TGTGCCAGCAGCCATGGACGGAACGAGCAGTACTTC. The encoded protein is CASSHGRNEQYF.

This clonotype was counted many times. This chain links TRBV5-5 with TRBJ1-2; the D is unclear. Germline-derived CDR1 and CDR2 are SGHKS and YYEKEE (reference sequence). The CDR3 loop spans 14 amino acids. The germline V and J ends were trimmed by 0 bases and 3 bases, with 9 bases remaining between them. This CDR3 is CASSLAITHYGYTF. The CDR3 DNA follows: TGTGCCAGCAGCTTGGCCATCACCCACTATGGCTACACCTTC.

This clonotype was detected a few times. J is TRBJ1-2 and V is TRBV14; the match to TRBD1 covers 8 bases. Looked up from germline, CDR1 is SGHDN and CDR2 is FVKESK. The CDR3 is 15 amino acids. V lost 4 bases and J lost 3; bases outside the gene matches: 7. This CDR3 is CASSPRTGMDYGYTF. The CDR3 nucleotides are TGTGCCAGCAGCCCGAGGACAGGGATGGACTATGGCTACACCTTC. Variable domain in full (rest from reference TRBV14 and TRBJ1-2): EAGVTQFPSHSVIEKGQTVTLRCDPISGHDNLYWYRRVMGKEIKFLLHFVKESKQDESGMPNNRFLAERTGGTYSTLKVQPAELEDSGVYFCASSPRTGMDYGYTFGSGTRLTVV.

This clonotype was detected a few times. CDR3: CASSSPTGTSGMNEQFF. Written as DNA, the CDR3 is TGTGCCAGCAGCTCACCCACCGGGACTAGCGGGATGAATGAGCAGTTCTTC. V and J are TRBV7-9 and TRBJ2-1; 13 bases are shared with TRBD2. Unmatched junction bases numbered 10, after V lost 4 bases and J lost 7 bases. The CDR3 consists of 17 residues. Germline V gene lookup returns CDR1 SEHNR and CDR2 FQNEAQ (reference sequence).

A few counts support this clonotype. CDR3 DNA sequence: TGTGCCAGCACGGGAGCTAATAGCAATCAGCCCCAGCATTTT. This codes for CASTGANSNQPQHF. V usage is TRBV2 and J usage is TRBJ1-5; no reliable D call. This CDR3 comprises 14 residues. The V end was cut by 7 bases, the J end by 0 bases, with 10 bases between. The germline V gene has CDR1 SNHLY and CDR2 FYNNEI.

The gene calls are TRBV3-1 and TRBJ2-3; 7 bases match TRBD1. V was clipped by 0 bases and J by 10 bases; unmatched bases: 7. This CDR3 contains 14 residues. Looked up from germline, CDR1 is LGHDT and CDR2 is YNNKEL (reference sequence). CDR3 sequence: CASSQDLGTAPQYF. The CDR3 DNA reads TGTGCCAGCAGCCAAGATCTGGGGACAGCCCCGCAGTATTTT.